Sequencing of this TCR beta chain was carried out in a study of T cell repertoires in cytomegalovirus infection (dated by TCRdb to 2018 to 2020). For the wider study: The peptide stimulations were aimed at well-studied HLA-B-restricted epitopes as well as recently identified HLA-C-restricted CMV epitopes, whose presentation resists viral immunomodulation. The HLA type of each donor mattered for the analysis, because public TCR beta signatures pointed to carriage of CMV infection along with the matching HLA type. What the work shows at the level of the full study, not this receptor alone: The ex vivo response was dominated by HLA-C-restricted CMV-specific TCR beta clonotypes, which also provided the single most frequent clonotype in two of eight donors. Cumulative frequency of public TCR beta family members discriminated carriers of CMV infection plus the relevant HLA type in this cohort and an independent approximately 400-donor cohort.

From a lookup of the germline V gene (reference sequence), CDR1 and CDR2 are SGHKS and YYEKEE. From the cysteine through the phenylalanine, the CDR3 covers 17 amino acids. The kept DNA is CDR3 alone, 51 bases in frame from the first base. Relative to germline, V is 0 bases shorter and J is 0 bases shorter, with 10 bases between their ends. A note on this clonotype: The antigen it binds to is not known. No much larger clone exists at a distance of one base, and base qualities are not known.

Reading the label with the study, this specimen's treatment or condition is: in vitro stimulation with specific CMV peptide epitopes to enrich CMV-specific T cells. Sequencing was performed on an Illumina HiSeq 1500. TCRdb reprocessed the public reads (quality trimming at Q25 with fastp, clone calling with MiXCR) and kept in-frame beta chains. CDR3 protein sequences are deduplicated, and each keeps its most common genes and DNA. For this sample the table gives 450,000 to 650,000 distinct CDR3 sequences, of which almost 40% were detected only once. The top ten clonotypes cover about half of the sample.

Specimen: cultured PBMCs, collected from culture after CMV antigen stimulation. The chain links TRBV5-5 with TRBJ2-6; confidence is insufficient to name the D gene. The origin of this receptor is a human donor in good health (CMV status not recorded). Some clones in this sample may be carry-over from other donors' samples. The DNA reads as follows: TGTGCCAGCAGCTTGGCAGCACCTAGCTCTGGGGCCAACGTCCTGACTTTC. Its translation reads: CASSLAAPSSGANVLTF. With the rest looked up from the reference TRBV5-5 and TRBJ2-6 genes rather than sequenced, the full variable domain is DAGVTQSPTHLIKTRGQQVTLRCSPISGHKSVSWYQQVLGQGPQFIFQYYEKEERGRGNFPDRFSARQFPNYSSELNVNALLLGDSALYLCASSLAAPSSGANVLTFGAGSRLTVL.